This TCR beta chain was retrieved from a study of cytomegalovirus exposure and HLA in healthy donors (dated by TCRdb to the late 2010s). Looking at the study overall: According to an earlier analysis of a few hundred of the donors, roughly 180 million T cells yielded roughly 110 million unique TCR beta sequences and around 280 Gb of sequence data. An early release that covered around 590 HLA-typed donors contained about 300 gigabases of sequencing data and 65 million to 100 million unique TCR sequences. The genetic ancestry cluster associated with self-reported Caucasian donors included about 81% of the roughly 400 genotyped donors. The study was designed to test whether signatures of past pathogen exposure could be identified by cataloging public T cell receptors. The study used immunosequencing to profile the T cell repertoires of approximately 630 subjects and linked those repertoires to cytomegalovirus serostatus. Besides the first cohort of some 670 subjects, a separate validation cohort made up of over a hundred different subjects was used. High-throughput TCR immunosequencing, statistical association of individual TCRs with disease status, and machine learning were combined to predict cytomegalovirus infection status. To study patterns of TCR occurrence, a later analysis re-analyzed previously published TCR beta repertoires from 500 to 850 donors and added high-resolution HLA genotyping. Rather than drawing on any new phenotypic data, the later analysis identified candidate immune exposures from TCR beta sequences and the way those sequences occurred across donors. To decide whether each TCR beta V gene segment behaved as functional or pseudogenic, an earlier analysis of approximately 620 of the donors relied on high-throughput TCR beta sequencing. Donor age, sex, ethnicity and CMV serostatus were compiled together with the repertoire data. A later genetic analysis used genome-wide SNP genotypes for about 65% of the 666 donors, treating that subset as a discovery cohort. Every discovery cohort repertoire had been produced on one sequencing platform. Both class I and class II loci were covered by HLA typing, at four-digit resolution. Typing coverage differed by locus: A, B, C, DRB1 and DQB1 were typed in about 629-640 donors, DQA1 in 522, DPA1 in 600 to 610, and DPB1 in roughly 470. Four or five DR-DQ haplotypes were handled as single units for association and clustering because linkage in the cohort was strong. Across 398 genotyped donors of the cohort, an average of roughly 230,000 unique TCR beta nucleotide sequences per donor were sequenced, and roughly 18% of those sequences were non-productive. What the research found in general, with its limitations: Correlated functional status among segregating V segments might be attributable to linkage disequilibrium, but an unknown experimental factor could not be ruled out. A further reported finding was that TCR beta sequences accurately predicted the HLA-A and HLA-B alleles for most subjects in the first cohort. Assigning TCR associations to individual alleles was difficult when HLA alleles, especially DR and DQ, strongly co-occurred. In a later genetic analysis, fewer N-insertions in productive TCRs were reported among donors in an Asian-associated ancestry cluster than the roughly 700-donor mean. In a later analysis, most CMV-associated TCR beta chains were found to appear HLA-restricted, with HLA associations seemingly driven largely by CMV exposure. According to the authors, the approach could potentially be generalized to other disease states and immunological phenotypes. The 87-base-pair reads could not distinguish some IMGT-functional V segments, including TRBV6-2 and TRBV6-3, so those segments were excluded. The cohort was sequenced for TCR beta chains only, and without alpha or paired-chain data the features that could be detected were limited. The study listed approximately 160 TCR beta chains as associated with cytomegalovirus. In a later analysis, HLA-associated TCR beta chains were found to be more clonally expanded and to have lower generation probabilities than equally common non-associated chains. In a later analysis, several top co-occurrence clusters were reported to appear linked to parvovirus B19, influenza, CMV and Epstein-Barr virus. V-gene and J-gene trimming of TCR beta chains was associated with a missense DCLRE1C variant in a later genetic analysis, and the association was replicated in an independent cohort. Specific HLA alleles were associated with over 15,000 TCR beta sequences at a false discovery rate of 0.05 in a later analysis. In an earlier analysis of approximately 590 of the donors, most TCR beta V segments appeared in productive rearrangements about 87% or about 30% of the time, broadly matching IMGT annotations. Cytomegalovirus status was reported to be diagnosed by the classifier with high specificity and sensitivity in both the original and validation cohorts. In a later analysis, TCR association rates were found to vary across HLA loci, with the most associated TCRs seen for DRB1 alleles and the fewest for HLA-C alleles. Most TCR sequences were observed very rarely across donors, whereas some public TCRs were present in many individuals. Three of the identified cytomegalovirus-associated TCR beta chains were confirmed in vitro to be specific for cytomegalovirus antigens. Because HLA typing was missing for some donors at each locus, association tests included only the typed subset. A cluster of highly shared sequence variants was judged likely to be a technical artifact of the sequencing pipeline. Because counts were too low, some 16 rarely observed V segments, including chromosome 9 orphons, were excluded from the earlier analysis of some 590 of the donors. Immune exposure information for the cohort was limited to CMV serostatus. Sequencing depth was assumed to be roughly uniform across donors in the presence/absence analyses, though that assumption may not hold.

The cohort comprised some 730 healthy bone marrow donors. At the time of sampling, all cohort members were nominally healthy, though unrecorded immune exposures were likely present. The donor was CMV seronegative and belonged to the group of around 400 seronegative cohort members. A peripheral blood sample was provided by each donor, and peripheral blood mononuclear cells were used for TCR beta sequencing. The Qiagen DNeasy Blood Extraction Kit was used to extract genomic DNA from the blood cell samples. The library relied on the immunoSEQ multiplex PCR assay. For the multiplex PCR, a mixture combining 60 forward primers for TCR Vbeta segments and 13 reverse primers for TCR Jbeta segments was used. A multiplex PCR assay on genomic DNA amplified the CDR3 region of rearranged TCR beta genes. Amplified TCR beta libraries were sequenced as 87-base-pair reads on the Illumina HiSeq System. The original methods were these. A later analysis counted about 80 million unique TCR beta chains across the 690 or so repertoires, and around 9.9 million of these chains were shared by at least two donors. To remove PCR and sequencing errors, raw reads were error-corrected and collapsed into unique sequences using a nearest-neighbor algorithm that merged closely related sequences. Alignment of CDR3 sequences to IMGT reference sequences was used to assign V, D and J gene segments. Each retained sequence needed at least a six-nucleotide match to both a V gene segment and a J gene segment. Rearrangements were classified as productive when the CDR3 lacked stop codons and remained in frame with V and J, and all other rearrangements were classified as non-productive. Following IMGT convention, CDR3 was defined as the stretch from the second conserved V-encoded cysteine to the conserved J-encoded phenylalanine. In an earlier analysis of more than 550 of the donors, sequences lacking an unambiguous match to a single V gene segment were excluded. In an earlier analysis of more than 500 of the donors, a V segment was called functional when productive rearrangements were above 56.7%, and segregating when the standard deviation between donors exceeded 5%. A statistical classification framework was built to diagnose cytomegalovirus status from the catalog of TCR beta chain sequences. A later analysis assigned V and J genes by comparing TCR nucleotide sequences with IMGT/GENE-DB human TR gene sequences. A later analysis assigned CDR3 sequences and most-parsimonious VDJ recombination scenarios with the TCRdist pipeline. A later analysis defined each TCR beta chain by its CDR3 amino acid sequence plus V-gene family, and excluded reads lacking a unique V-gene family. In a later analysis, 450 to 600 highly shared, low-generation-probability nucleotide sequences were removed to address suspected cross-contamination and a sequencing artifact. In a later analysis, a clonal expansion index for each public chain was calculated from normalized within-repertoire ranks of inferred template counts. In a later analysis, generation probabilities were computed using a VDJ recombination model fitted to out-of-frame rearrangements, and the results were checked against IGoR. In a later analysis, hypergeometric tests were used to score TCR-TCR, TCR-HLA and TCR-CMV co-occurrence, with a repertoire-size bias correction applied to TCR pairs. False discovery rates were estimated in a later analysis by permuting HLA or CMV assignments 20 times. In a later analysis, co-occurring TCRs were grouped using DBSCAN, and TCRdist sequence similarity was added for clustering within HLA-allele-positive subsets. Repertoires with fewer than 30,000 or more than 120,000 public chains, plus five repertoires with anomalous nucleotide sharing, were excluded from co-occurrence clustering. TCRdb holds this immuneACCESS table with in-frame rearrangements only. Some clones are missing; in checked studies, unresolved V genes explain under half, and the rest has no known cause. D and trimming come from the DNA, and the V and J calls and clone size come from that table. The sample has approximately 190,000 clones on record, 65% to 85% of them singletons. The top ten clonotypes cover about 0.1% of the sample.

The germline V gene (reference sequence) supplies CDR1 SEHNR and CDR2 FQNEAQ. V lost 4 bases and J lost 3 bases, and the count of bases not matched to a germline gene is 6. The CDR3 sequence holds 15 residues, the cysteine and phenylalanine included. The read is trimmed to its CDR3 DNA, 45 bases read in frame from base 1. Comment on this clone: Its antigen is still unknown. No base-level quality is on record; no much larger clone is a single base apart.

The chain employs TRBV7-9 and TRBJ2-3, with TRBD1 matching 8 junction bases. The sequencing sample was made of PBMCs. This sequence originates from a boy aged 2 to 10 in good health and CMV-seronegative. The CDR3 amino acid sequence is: CASSSRQGPTDTQYF. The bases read TGTGCCAGCAGCTCCCGACAGGGGCCTACAGATACGCAGTATTTT.